What follows describes a single T cell receptor beta chain. Its antigen remains unknown. This sample is drawn from a study of cytomegalovirus exposure and HLA in healthy donors. PCR used 60 Vbeta primers and 13 Jbeta primers. This table comes from immunoSEQ multiplex PCR, and its TCRdb copy is limited to in-frame clones, with some not included. The sample has 150,000 to 200,000 clones; 60% to 80% are singletons. Germline-derived CDR1 and CDR2 are SGHTA and FQGNSA. CDR3 size: 17 residues. The V gene lost 2 bases and the J gene lost 4 bases, with 21 bases spanning the gap. Broader study findings: In a later analysis, 16,951 TCR beta sequences were associated with HLA alleles at 0.05 false discovery rate. The Asian-associated ancestry cluster reportedly had fewer N-insertions than the approximately 630-donor mean in a later analysis. A few V segments could not be told apart, such as TRBV6-2 and TRBV6-3, and were left out.

This chain connects TRBV7-2 to TRBJ2-7; the D gene is possibly TRBD2 (5 bases). Sequencing input: PBMCs. This receptor was taken from a man between 40 and 49 years old in good health and CMV-seronegative. The CDR3: CASSLWTAYPPGYEQYF. In DNA, the CDR3 is TGTGCCAGCAGCTTATGGACGGCATACCCGCCGGGGTACGAGCAGTACTTC.